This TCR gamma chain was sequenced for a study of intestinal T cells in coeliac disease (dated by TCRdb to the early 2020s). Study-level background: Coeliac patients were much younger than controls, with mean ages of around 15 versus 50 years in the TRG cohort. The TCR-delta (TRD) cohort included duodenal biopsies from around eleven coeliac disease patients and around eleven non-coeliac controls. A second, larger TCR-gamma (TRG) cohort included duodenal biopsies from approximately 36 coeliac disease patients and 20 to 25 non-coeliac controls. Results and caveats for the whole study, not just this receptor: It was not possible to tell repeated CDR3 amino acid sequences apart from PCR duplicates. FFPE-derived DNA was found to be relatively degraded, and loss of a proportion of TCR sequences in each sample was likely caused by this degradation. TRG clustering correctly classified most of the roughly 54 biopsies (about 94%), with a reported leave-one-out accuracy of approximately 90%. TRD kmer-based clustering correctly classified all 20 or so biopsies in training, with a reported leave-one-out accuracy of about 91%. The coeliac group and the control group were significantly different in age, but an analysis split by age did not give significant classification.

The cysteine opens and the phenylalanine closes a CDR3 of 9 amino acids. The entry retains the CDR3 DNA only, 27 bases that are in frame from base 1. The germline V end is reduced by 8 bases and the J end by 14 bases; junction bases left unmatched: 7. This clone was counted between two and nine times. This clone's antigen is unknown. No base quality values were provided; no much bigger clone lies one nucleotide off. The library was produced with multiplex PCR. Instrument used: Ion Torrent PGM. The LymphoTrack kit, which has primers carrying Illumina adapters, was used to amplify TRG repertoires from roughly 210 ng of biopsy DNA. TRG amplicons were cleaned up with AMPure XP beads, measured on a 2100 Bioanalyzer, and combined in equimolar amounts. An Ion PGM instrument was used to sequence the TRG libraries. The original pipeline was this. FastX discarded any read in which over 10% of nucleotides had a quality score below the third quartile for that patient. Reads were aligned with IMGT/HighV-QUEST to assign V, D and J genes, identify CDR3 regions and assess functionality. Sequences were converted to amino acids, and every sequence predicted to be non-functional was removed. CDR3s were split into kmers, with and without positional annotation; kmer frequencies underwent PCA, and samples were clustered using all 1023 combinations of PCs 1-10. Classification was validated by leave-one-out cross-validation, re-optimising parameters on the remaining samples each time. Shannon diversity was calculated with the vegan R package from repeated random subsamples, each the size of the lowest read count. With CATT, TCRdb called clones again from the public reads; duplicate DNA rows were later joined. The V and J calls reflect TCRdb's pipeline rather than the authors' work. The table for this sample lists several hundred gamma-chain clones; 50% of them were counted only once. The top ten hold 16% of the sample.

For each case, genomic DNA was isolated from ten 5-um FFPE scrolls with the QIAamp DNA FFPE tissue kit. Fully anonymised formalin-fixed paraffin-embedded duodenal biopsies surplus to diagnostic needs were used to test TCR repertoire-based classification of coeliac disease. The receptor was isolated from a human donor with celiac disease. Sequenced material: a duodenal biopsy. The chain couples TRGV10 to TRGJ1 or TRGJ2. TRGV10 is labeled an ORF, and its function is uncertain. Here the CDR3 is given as CAAWDLELF. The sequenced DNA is TGTGCTGCGTGGGACCTTGAACTCTTT.